The clone carrying this T cell receptor beta chain was seen only a few times. Its antigen is still unknown. This entry comes from a study of regulatory T cells in long-lasting Graves disease. As for the study in general: The study enrolled newly diagnosed Graves' patients on antithyroid drugs under 3 months. Study-wide results and limits: Newly diagnosed Graves' patients exceeded persistent ones in TCR diversity.

The CDR3 length is 16 residues. V shed 7 bases and J 5 bases; nucleotides not matched to a gene: 11. The germline CDR1 and CDR2 sequences are SGHVS and FNYEAQ. Regarding time point: newly diagnosed GD, antithyroid drugs for less than 3 months. After RNA was extracted from PBMCs, the TCR library was made from it. Criteria from the American Thyroid Association guidelines were applied to diagnose Graves' disease. Arm-PCR of CDR3 regions and iRepertoire HTBI primers were the basis on which TCR beta libraries were built. TCRdb reanalysed the multiplex PCR reads using MiXCR and keeps one entry per CDR3 protein. The repertoire holds over 200,000 distinct CDR3 sequences, about a sixth seen once, with around 20% in the top ten.

Sequences were derived from peripheral blood mononuclear cells (PBMCs), sampled at new diagnosis, from a patient treated with antithyroid drugs. The chain joins TRBV7-6 to TRBJ2-2; 9 bases match TRBD2. The clonotype originates from a female donor with Graves disease. The CDR3 here is CASTTPGLAYTGELFF. The CDR3 DNA sequence: TGTGCCAGCACCACACCGGGACTAGCATATACCGGGGAGCTGTTTTTT.